A selection of T cell receptor beta chains follows, all from one sample in a study of shared clonotypes between healthy human individuals. This table comes from immunoSEQ multiplex PCR, and its TCRdb copy is limited to in-frame clones, with some not included. The sample consists of hundreds of thousands of clones, 96% of them appearing once. The sequencing input was naive CD8+ T cells sorted from blood. The receptors derive from a young woman in good health. Each CDR3 is given without its conserved first and last residue. Each record gives: J gene, V gene, CDR3 protein.

TRBJ2-1 | TRBV28 | ASSSGGDWDNEQF
TRBJ1-5 | TRBV28 | ASSSPGGDQPQH
TRBJ1-5 | TRBV2 | ASSDAQGDQPQH
TRBJ2-3 | TRBV27 | ASSLGWGTDTQY
TRBJ1-1 | TRBV6-5 | ASSYTQGSPEAF
TRBJ1-2 | TRBV6-6 | ASSYPDRDGYT
TRBJ2-1 | TRBV7-8 | ASSFGTSGSRNEQF
TRBJ1-1 | TRBV5-1 | ASSFGGFTEAF
TRBJ1-2 | TRBV27 | ASSLGGANYGYT
TRBJ1-1 | TRBV6-5 | ASSYSTLGVNTEAF
TRBJ2-7 | TRBV10-1 | ASSGGASPYEQY
TRBJ2-1 | TRBV11-2 | ASSLEYRSGLSSYNEQF
TRBJ1-1 | TRBV14 | ASSQVDRGALNTEAF
TRBJ2-7 | TRBV2 | ASRTVTNPYEQY
TRBJ2-7 | TRBV6-4 | ASFLPAVTRADYEQY
TRBJ2-3 | TRBV4-1 | ASSQVAGGTDTQY
TRBJ2-7 | TRBV5-8 | ASSLVTRTYEQY
TRBJ2-7 | TRBV13 | ASRPRISGTYEQY
TRBJ2-1 | TRBV29-1 | SVDIGYNEQF
TRBJ2-3 | TRBV2 | ASRPGLTDTQY
TRBJ2-1 | TRBV2 | ASSLGHNEQF
TRBJ1-4 | TRBV5-1 | ASSLGAGGVGDEKLF
TRBJ2-7 | TRBV27 | ASGWGTYYEQY
TRBJ2-5 | TRBV5-4 | ASSSEKQETQY
TRBJ2-7 | TRBV11-3 | ASSPPGRGSEQY
TRBJ2-7 | TRBV5-4 | ASTLGGDNSYEQY
TRBJ1-1 | TRBV5-6 | ASSAEAGNTEAF
TRBJ2-1 | TRBV4-1 | ASSQVGTGGQGEQF
TRBJ2-7 | TRBV4-1 | ASSLEDLGSYEQY
TRBJ1-1 | TRBV5-4 | ASSLTGPNTEAF
TRBJ2-7 | TRBV28 | ASSLVLHEQY
TRBJ1-5 | TRBV13 | ASSPGPDQPQH
TRBJ1-3 | TRBV10-3 | AISESSQGSGNTIY
TRBJ1-2 | TRBV28 | ASSLKADYGYT
TRBJ2-1 | TRBV18 | ASSPEDNYNEQF
TRBJ1-1 | TRBV30 | AWSVARSASAF
TRBJ2-7 | TRBV4-1 | ASSQALGLGEQY
TRBJ1-1 | TRBV28 | ASSFLEVATEAF
TRBJ2-3 | TRBV11-2 | ASSFILAGGTDTQY
TRBJ1-2 | TRBV13 | ASSQGQGYYGYT
TRBJ1-6 | TRBV4-1 | ASSLRRNSDSPLH
TRBJ2-7 | TRBV7-9 | ASSLVSGRVHEQY
TRBJ1-4 | TRBV4-1 | ASSQVMGQPTNEKLF
TRBJ2-1 | TRBV18 | ASSPGDSYNEQF
TRBJ2-1 | TRBV27 | ASSPGTSGTNEQF
TRBJ2-6 | TRBV5-1 | ASSLSFGGATGANVLT